These 20 T cell receptor beta chains were all obtained from the same sample, sequenced in a study of type 1 regulatory T cells. TCRdb processed the reads anew with MiXCR; each CDR3 protein has one entry. The sample lists about 71,000 distinct CDR3 sequences; around 21% were seen once. For these receptors, no antigen is known. Study observations and caveats: Type 1 regulatory T cells had a more restricted TCR repertoire than non-type 1 regulatory T cells.

The sample consisted of cultured type 1 regulatory T (Tr1) cells, either the whole culture or a sorted fraction (not recorded which). The source is a human donor in good health.

V gene TRBV7-6 combines with J gene TRBJ2-1, with D possibly TRBD2 on 5 matching bases. The germline gives CDR1 SGHVS, CDR2 FNYEAQ. The CDR3 sequence is 13 residues long. The V end was cut by 5 bases, the J end by 6 bases, with 11 bases between. CDR3 in amino acids: CASSLIEGNEQFF. CDR3 sequence (DNA): TGTGCCAGCAGCCTTATAGAGGGCAATGAGCAGTTCTTC.

The CDR3 reads CASSLEGYSPLHF. Here the CDR3 DNA reads TGTGCCAGCAGCTTAGAGGGCTATTCACCCCTCCACTTT. The V and J genes are TRBV11-3 and TRBJ1-6; D is undetermined. Trimming took off 0 bases at V and 8 bases at J, with 5 bases between the two ends. The CDR3 sequence is 13 residues long. The germline V gene encodes CDR1 SGHNT and CDR2 YENEEA.

This clonotype was detected a few times. The J gene is TRBJ1-1, the V gene TRBV12-3 or TRBV12-4; TRBD1 agrees at 7 bases. Trimming took 6 bases from V and 1 from J; bases not matched to a gene: 5. This CDR3 is 14 amino acids long. The DNA of the CDR3 is TGTGCCAGCAGCTTGAGACAGGGGAACACTGAAGCTTTCTTT. Its translation: CASSLRQGNTEAFF.

A single count supports this clonotype. The CDR3: CASSAVNGENTEAFF. The CDR3 nucleotides read TGTGCCAGCAGCGCGGTAAACGGCGAGAACACTGAAGCTTTCTTT. The chain links TRBV5-4 to TRBJ1-1, with no clear D. Between the trimmed V and J ends, which lost 4 bases and 1 base, there was a span of 14 bases. CDR3 length: 15 amino acids. Germline V lookup: CDR1 SGHNT, CDR2 YYREEE (reference sequence).

A remark on this clonotype: A junction end diverges from the germline sequence, so it may reflect a read error. V is TRBV7-7 and J is TRBJ2-1, with TRBD1 identical over 7 bases. The germline V gene has CDR1 SSHAT and CDR2 FNYEAQ (reference sequence). CDR3 length: 14 residues. CDR3 DNA sequence: TGTGCTAGCAGCTTAGTGACAGGGAGCAATGAGCAGTTCTTC. As protein: CASSLVTGSNEQFF.

The chain recombines TRBV7-2 with TRBJ2-3; TRBD1 aligns across 8 bases. Per germline, CDR1 SGHTA and CDR2 FQGNSA. The CDR3 contains 13 residues. Losses at the gene ends were 6 bases for V and 4 bases for J; bases not matched to a gene: 3. The CDR3 DNA reads TGTGCCAGCAGGCCAGGGGGCCCAGATACGCAGTATTTT. Protein sequence: CASRPGGPDTQYF.

The chain combines TRBV10-3 with TRBJ2-3, with unresolved D. Germline V gives CDR1 ENHRY, CDR2 SYGVKD. V was cut by 7 bases and J by 2 bases, with 13 bases left in between. The CDR3 consists of 14 residues. DNA for the CDR3: TGTGCCATCATGGGCGGACGGAACACAGATACGCAGTATTTT. It codes for CAIMGGRNTDTQYF.

The genes are TRBV28 and TRBJ2-6; D not resolved. Germline V lookup: CDR1 MDHEN, CDR2 SYDVKM. This CDR3 has 14 amino acids. Trimming removed 8 bases from V and 2 bases from J, with 10 bases in between. The CDR3: CASGLFTGANVLTF. In DNA, the CDR3 is TGTGCCAGCGGGCTGTTTACTGGGGCCAACGTCCTGACTTTC.

The rearrangement joins TRBV12-3 or TRBV12-4 to TRBJ2-5; D gene ambiguous. Deletions cut 2 bases from V and 7 bases from J, with 11 bases between. The CDR3 extends over 13 amino acids. CDR3 in DNA: TGTGCCAGCAGTTTACGGAACTTCGGGACCCAGTACTTC. It encodes CASSLRNFGTQYF.

J is TRBJ2-5 and V is TRBV7-2; the match to TRBD2 covers 7 bases. CDR1 and CDR2 from the germline V gene are SGHTA and FQGNSA. CDR3 length: 15 amino acids. V trimming: 5 bases; J trimming: 5 bases; junction bases outside the gene matches: 11. CDR3 in DNA: TGTGCCAGCAGCCAAATGGGCGGGAGAAGGGAGACCCAGTACTTC. Translated, it gives CASSQMGGRRETQYF.

This chain links TRBV13 with TRBJ2-7; D perhaps matches TRBD1 (6 bases). Germline lookup yields CDR1 PRHDT and CDR2 FYEKMQ (reference sequence). Trimming stripped 5 bases from V and 5 bases from J, with 28 bases between. The CDR3 sequence is 18 residues long. CDR3 coding DNA: TGTGCCAGCAGCCATAACCCAACCCGACAGGTCGCTGGGCACGAGCAGTACTTC. Encoded protein: CASSHNPTRQVAGHEQYF.

CDR3 sequence: CAWSGTQTGYNEQFF. The CDR3 bases are TGTGCCTGGAGCGGAACCCAGACCGGGTACAATGAGCAGTTCTTC. This chain joins TRBV30 and TRBJ2-1; no firm D call. Germline lookup yields CDR1 GTSNPN and CDR2 SVGIG (reference sequence). The CDR3 consists of 15 residues. Trimming took 3 bases from V and 4 from J, leaving 16 bases between them.

The DNA for the CDR3 is TGTGCCAGCAGCGTACAGGGGAGCAATCAGCCCCAGCATTTT. Translation: CASSVQGSNQPQHF. The rearrangement uses TRBV5-5 and TRBJ1-5; 7 bases agree with TRBD1. Per germline, CDR1 SGHKS and CDR2 YYEKEE (reference sequence). This CDR3 contains 14 residues. V was pared by 4 bases and J by 1 base, with 2 bases of the junction left unmatched.

J is TRBJ2-5 and V is TRBV3-1, with unresolved D. Trimming removed 0 bases at V and 0 bases at J, with 11 bases between. Germline V gene lookup returns CDR1 LGHDT and CDR2 YNNKEL (reference sequence). The CDR3 totals 16 residues. In DNA, the CDR3 is TGTGCCAGCAGCCAAGATGCCGGTGGGTACCAAGAGACCCAGTACTTC. Residues: CASSQDAGGYQETQYF.

This clonotype has a handful of counts. The chain joins TRBV20-1 to TRBJ2-7; 7 nucleotides align to TRBD2. The V gene end was trimmed by 8 bases and the J gene end by 3 bases; junction bases not matched to a gene: 4. The CDR3 loop spans 11 amino acids. Germline V gives CDR1 DFQATT, CDR2 SNEGSKA (reference sequence). CDR3 in DNA: TGCAGTCTGAGCGGGAACTACGAGCAGTACTTC. Amino acid sequence: CSLSGNYEQYF.

This clonotype was recorded at least ten times. The chain carries TRBV12-3 or TRBV12-4 and TRBJ1-1; D remains unclear. The CDR3 is 11 residues long. V was clipped by 6 bases and J by 5 bases, with 7 bases between them. Here the CDR3 reads CASRLQTEAFF. Written as DNA, the CDR3 is TGTGCCAGCAGGCTCCAGACTGAAGCTTTCTTT.

This clonotype has just a few counts. This sequence joins TRBV6-2 or TRBV6-3 and TRBJ1-4, with D possibly matching TRBD1 (5 bases). V lost 0 bases to trimming and J lost 8 bases, with 13 bases between them. This CDR3 contains 15 residues. Germline V gene sequence: CDR1 MNHEY, CDR2 SVGEGT. In DNA form, the CDR3 reads TGTGCCAGCAGTTACTCAGGACCAAGGGGCGAAAAACTGTTTTTT. It encodes CASSYSGPRGEKLFF.

The chain has TRBV20-1 and TRBJ2-7, with D perhaps matching TRBD2 (5 bases). The germline V gene has CDR1 DFQATT and CDR2 SNEGSKA (reference sequence). Trimming shortened V by 1 base and J by 3 bases, and 7 bases separated the two germline ends. This CDR3 is 12 amino acids long. The chain's CDR3 is CSARGTFYEQYF. The CDR3 DNA sequence: TGCAGTGCTAGAGGGACTTTCTACGAGCAGTACTTC.

This clonotype was counted a few times. In nucleotides, the CDR3 is TGTGCCAGCAGCCAAGAGCGGTCTACCTCCTATAATTCACCCCTCCACTTT. This gives the protein CASSQERSTSYNSPLHF. This chain links TRBV4-2 with TRBJ1-6; D is undetermined. Germline CDR1 LGHNA, CDR2 YNFKEQ. This CDR3 has 17 residues. V lost 0 bases and J lost 0, with 9 bases in between.

This chain connects TRBV7-2 to TRBJ1-4; D not resolved. Deletions cut 1 base from V and 7 bases from J, with 7 bases between. The germline gives CDR1 SGHTA, CDR2 FQGNSA. This CDR3 has 13 residues. Written as DNA, the CDR3 is TGTGCCAGCAGCTTAGTGGGGAGTGAAAAACTGTTTTTT. Protein sequence: CASSLVGSEKLFF. Based on the CDR3 plus reference TRBV7-2 and TRBJ1-4, the full variable domain is GAGVSQSPSNKVTEKGKDVELRCDPISGHTALYWYRQSLGQGLEFLIYFQGNSAPDKSGLPSDRFSAERTGGSVSTLTIQRTQQEDSAVYLCASSLVGSEKLFFGSGTQLSVL.